These 14 T cell receptor beta chains were sequenced from one sample in a study of T and B cells in COVID-19 patients. Multiplex PCR with BIOMED2 TRB-A/B primer pools amplified TRB rearrangements. MiXCR was run by TCRdb on the multiplex PCR reads, yielding one entry per CDR3 protein. The sample carries over 5,500 distinct CDR3 sequences, about a third recorded once. TRB was amplified from about 260-540 ng of blood genomic DNA. The specimen sequenced was blood. The receptors were sampled from a human donor with active COVID-19.

This clonotype is judged medium-sized. This chain connects TRBV6-5 to TRBJ1-2; 9 bases line up with TRBD1. The germline gives CDR1 MNHEY, CDR2 SVGAGI. V trimming: 6 bases; J trimming: 6 bases; junction bases outside the gene matches: 2. The CDR3 has 12 residues. DNA for the CDR3: TGTGCCAGCAGGACAGGGGGGCATGGCTACACCTTC. Translated: CASRTGGHGYTF.

In this sample, this clonotype is medium-sized. J is TRBJ2-7 and V is TRBV6-5; 7 bases line up with TRBD1. Trimming at V came to 5 bases and at J to 3 bases, leaving 7 bases not matched to a gene. This CDR3 region has 14 residues. Germline CDR1 is MNHEY and CDR2 is SVGAGI. Here the CDR3 reads CASSQNRGFYEQYV. The CDR3 DNA reads TGTGCCAGCAGTCAGAACAGGGGATTCTACGAGCAGTACGTC.

This clonotype came up a few times. The chain recombines TRBV27 with TRBJ2-2; the D call may be TRBD1 or TRBD2 (5 bases each). V gave up 6 bases and J gave up 9 bases, with 17 bases separating them. There are 14 residues in the CDR3. From germline, CDR1 is MNHEY and CDR2 SMNVEV (reference sequence). As DNA, the CDR3 is TGTGCCAGCAGGGGGACGAATGACTGGAGGGAGCTGTTTTTT. Translation gives CASRGTNDWRELFF.

This clonotype was recorded a few times. The chain employs TRBV7-9 and TRBJ2-5; maybe TRBD1 (7 bases). CDR1 SEHNR and CDR2 FQNEAQ come from the germline V gene (reference sequence). Trimming shortened V by 10 bases and J by 2 bases, and 14 bases separated the two germline ends. The CDR3 runs to 13 residues. In DNA, the CDR3 is TGTGCCATTCGGAGGGGGCTGCAAGAGACCCAGTACTTC. This encodes CAIRRGLQETQYF.

The rearrangement uses TRBV18 and TRBJ2-7; tentatively, D is TRBD2 (5 bases). Germline V CDR1 and CDR2: KGHSH, LQKENI. CDR3 length equals 16 residues. Trimming took off 3 bases at V and 3 bases at J, with 18 bases between the two ends. Here the CDR3 DNA reads TGTGCCAGCTCACCGGTTGACTATTTAAATCTCTACGAGCAGTACTTC. This codes for CASSPVDYLNLYEQYF. Combining the CDR3 with reference TRBV18 and TRBJ2-7 gives the whole variable domain NAGVMQNPRHLVRRRGQEARLRCSPMKGHSHVYWYRQLPEEGLKFMVYLQKENIIDESGMPKERFSAEFPKEGPSILRIQQVVRGDSAAYFCASSPVDYLNLYEQYFGPGTRLTVT.

The sample holds a few counts of this clonotype. V and J are TRBV6-1 and TRBJ1-6; maybe TRBD1 (6 bases). Germline CDR1 is MNHNS and CDR2 is SASEGT. This CDR3 comprises 14 residues. Trimming stripped 4 bases from V and 4 bases from J, with 8 bases between. CDR3: CASSGQDYNSPLHF. The CDR3 region has the DNA TGTGCCAGCAGTGGACAGGATTATAATTCACCCCTCCACTTT.

This clonotype was counted a few times. The CDR3 is CASRPWQGPNYGYTF. The DNA for the CDR3 is TGTGCCAGCAGACCCTGGCAGGGACCGAACTATGGCTACACCTTC. This chain uses TRBV6-5 with TRBJ1-2; tentatively, D is TRBD1 (5 bases). Trimming took 6 bases from V and 2 from J, leaving 16 bases between them. The CDR3 contains 15 residues. The germline CDR1 and CDR2 sequences are MNHEY and SVGAGI.

V is TRBV20-1 and J is TRBJ2-1, with unresolved D. The V end was cut by 1 base, the J end by 1 base, with 8 bases between. This CDR3 is built from 14 residues. CDR1 DFQATT and CDR2 SNEGSKA come from the germline V gene (reference sequence). CDR3 sequence (DNA): TGCAGTGCTAGAGTAGGTCGGTCCTACAATGAGCAGTTCTTC. Protein: CSARVGRSYNEQFF.

This clonotype qualifies as medium-sized. The chain employs TRBV10-3 and TRBJ2-1, with 12 bases identical to TRBD2. Germline CDR1 reads ENHRY; CDR2 reads SYGVKD. V shed 2 bases, J shed 9 bases, and the junction held 5 bases outside the gene matches. The CDR3 has 15 residues. In DNA form, the CDR3 reads TGTGCCATCAGTGAGGGACTAGCGGGGTATCCTGAGCAGTTCTTC. This gives the protein CAISEGLAGYPEQFF.

The V and J genes are TRBV11-2 and TRBJ2-1; TRBD2 agrees at 13 bases. Germline V gives CDR1 SGHAT, CDR2 FQNNGV. The CDR3 totals 16 residues. Germline trimming cut 5 bases from V and 4 bases from J; bases unmatched to any gene: 5. In DNA, the CDR3 is TGTGCCAGCAGCGTGACTAGCGGGGGGTCTTACAATGAGCAGTTCTTC. Its protein product is CASSVTSGGSYNEQFF.

This clonotype was observed a few times. The chain has TRBV24-1 and TRBJ2-3; D unresolved. The germline V and J ends were trimmed by 6 bases and 2 bases, with 5 bases remaining between them. This CDR3 comprises 12 residues. Germline-derived CDR1 and CDR2 are KGHDR and SFDVKD. Here the CDR3 reads CATSFTTDTQYF. CDR3 nucleotides: TGTGCCACCAGTTTTACCACAGATACGCAGTATTTT.

This clonotype was detected only a few times. This sequence joins TRBV27 and TRBJ2-1, with TRBD1 as a possible D gene (6 bases). V lost 5 bases and J lost 0, with 11 bases in between. CDR1 is MNHEY, CDR2 SMNVEV, per germline (reference sequence). This CDR3 is 15 amino acids long. The CDR3 is CASSKDSFSYNEQFF. In nucleotides, the CDR3 is TGTGCCAGCAGTAAGGACAGTTTCTCCTACAATGAGCAGTTCTTC.

This clonotype was counted a few times. This chain joins TRBV6-1 and TRBJ1-1, with D unclear. The CDR3 loop spans 13 amino acids. CDR1 is MNHNS, CDR2 SASEGT, per germline. Trimming pared 4 bases from V and 3 bases from J, leaving 9 bases between. The DNA of the CDR3 is TGTGCCAGCAGTGGCCGAAGATACACTGAAGCTTTCTTT. Amino acids: CASSGRRYTEAFF.

The chain couples TRBV20-1 to TRBJ1-2, with unresolved D. The CDR3 covers 15 residues. Germline assignment: CDR1 DFQATT and CDR2 SNEGSKA (reference sequence). Trimming took 3 bases from V and 0 from J, leaving 14 bases between them. DNA for the CDR3: TGCAGTGCTAGCCTTAGACGTGGTACTAACTATGGCTACACCTTC. Amino acids: CSASLRRGTNYGYTF.